Below are 21 T cell receptor beta chains sequenced from a single sample in a study of technical replicates of blood from a handful of donors. Sequenced by immunoSEQ multiplex PCR; TCRdb stores in-frame clones only, minus some. The data hold under 95,000 clones, with roughly 98% observed a single time. The sequenced sample consisted of T cells isolated from PBMCs. The receptors originated from a human donor in good health.

The chain recombines TRBV19 with TRBJ2-3, with TRBD2 matching 12 bases. The V gene's germline CDR1 is LNHDA and CDR2 SQIVND (reference sequence). V lost 6 bases and J lost 5; bases outside the gene matches: 0. The CDR3 extends over 13 amino acids. DNA of the CDR3: TGTGCCAGTAGGGGACTAGCGGGAGATACGCAGTATTTT. Amino acid sequence: CASRGLAGDTQYF.

The V call is TRBV10-1, the J call TRBJ2-2; no definite D call. The V end was cut by 3 bases, the J end by 2 bases, with 7 bases between. The CDR3 is 14 residues long. The germline V gene has CDR1 WNHNN and CDR2 SYGVQD (reference sequence). This CDR3 reads CASSDSVNTGELFF. The CDR3 region has the DNA TGCGCCAGCAGTGATTCAGTCAACACCGGGGAGCTGTTTTTT.

The chain uses TRBV4-1 and TRBJ2-1, with D unclear. V was pared by 2 bases and J by 0 bases, with 8 bases between. Germline V gene data show CDR1 as MGHRA and CDR2 as YSYEKL. This CDR3 is built from 15 residues. The CDR3 sequence: CASSQTRSSYNEQFF. In nucleotides, the CDR3 is TGCGCCAGCAGCCAAACTCGGAGCTCCTACAATGAGCAGTTCTTC.

The chain links TRBV11-2 to TRBJ2-7, with unresolved D. The germline V gene encodes CDR1 SGHAT and CDR2 FQNNGV. CDR3 length: 14 residues. Deletions cut 6 bases from V and 2 bases from J, with 14 bases between. In nucleotides, the CDR3 is TGTGCCAGCAGTTTAACGGGTCAGCCCTACGAGCAGTACTTC. Residues: CASSLTGQPYEQYF.

V is TRBV5-1 and J is TRBJ2-7, with 10 positions matching TRBD2. This CDR3 has 14 residues. V lost 2 bases and J lost 5; bases outside the gene matches: 4. Per the germline V gene, CDR1 is SGHRS and CDR2 is YFSETQ. CDR3 in amino acids: CASSFRSGRNEQYF. CDR3 nucleotide sequence: TGCGCCAGCAGCTTTCGTAGCGGGAGGAACGAGCAGTACTTC.

The chain has TRBV7-9 and TRBJ1-1, with TRBD1 matching over 9 bases. The CDR3 is 16 residues long. The ends lost 5 bases at V and 0 bases at J; junction bases unmatched: 7. CDR1 and CDR2 from the germline V gene are SEHNR and FQNEAQ (reference sequence). As DNA, the CDR3 is TGTGCCAGCAGCCCCAGGACAGGGGTTATGAACACTGAAGCTTTCTTT. Translation: CASSPRTGVMNTEAFF.

V usage is TRBV6-1 and J usage is TRBJ1-5; unclear D gene. The CDR3 spans 10 residues. V lost 8 bases and J lost 9, with 8 bases in between. Germline CDR1 is MNHNS and CDR2 is SASEGT. The CDR3 spells CASPVMPQHF. The CDR3 DNA reads TGTGCCAGCCCAGTGATGCCCCAGCATTTT.

V gene TRBV4-2 combines with J gene TRBJ1-1, with 7 positions matching TRBD1. The germline V gene has CDR1 LGHNA and CDR2 YNFKEQ. V shed 1 base, J shed 3 bases, and the junction held 5 bases outside the gene matches. The CDR3 sequence is 15 residues long. CDR3 DNA: TGTGCCAGCAGCCAAGGGGTCCAGGGGGACACTGAAGCTTTCTTT. Residues: CASSQGVQGDTEAFF.

Written as DNA, the CDR3 is TGTGCCAGCAGCAATACAGGGGGCGTAAAAGAAAAACTGTTTTTT. The encoded protein is CASSNTGGVKEKLFF. The chain carries TRBV5-6 and TRBJ1-4; 9 positions match TRBD1. Trimming at V came to 4 bases and at J to 8 bases, leaving 9 bases not matched to a gene. Germline V gene lookup returns CDR1 SGHDT and CDR2 YYEEEE. The CDR3 extends over 15 amino acids.

The rearrangement links TRBV28 to TRBJ2-5; TRBD1 aligns across 7 bases. The CDR3 is 15 residues long. Germline CDR1 MDHEN, CDR2 SYDVKM. Trimming removed 8 bases from V and 4 bases from J; junction bases left unmatched: 13. The CDR3 coding sequence is TGTGCCAGCGAAGAGGGGGCCACAGCACGAGAGACCCAGTACTTC. It encodes CASEEGATARETQYF.

The V call is TRBV4-1, the J call TRBJ2-5; D is undetermined. Trimming took 5 bases from V and 5 from J, leaving 15 bases between them. This CDR3 has 14 residues. Germline assignment: CDR1 MGHRA and CDR2 YSYEKL. As DNA, the CDR3 is TGCGCCAGCAGCTATCGCCAGGTAGACGAGACCCAGTACTTC. Its translation: CASSYRQVDETQYF.

V is TRBV5-1 and J is TRBJ2-3; 10 bases fit TRBD2. The CDR3 has 16 amino acids. CDR1 is SGHRS and CDR2 is YFSETQ in the germline V gene. V shed 7 bases, J shed 3 bases, and the junction held 11 bases outside the gene matches. The CDR3 bases are TGCGCCAGCCTAGCGGGGGACGGTTTAGGGACAGATACGCAGTATTTT. It yields the protein CASLAGDGLGTDTQYF.

The chain carries TRBV27 and TRBJ2-1; 12 nucleotides line up with TRBD2. V dropped 0 bases and J dropped 5; count of bases not matched to a gene: 5. CDR3 size: 17 residues. CDR1 and CDR2 from the germline V gene are MNHEY and SMNVEV (reference sequence). The CDR3: CASSLSTSGRTNNEQFF. CDR3 sequence (DNA): TGTGCCAGCAGTTTATCTACTAGCGGGAGGACAAACAATGAGCAGTTCTTC.

This rearrangement joins TRBV6-1 to TRBJ2-2; maybe TRBD1 (6 bases). The CDR3 has 15 residues. The germline V and J ends were trimmed by 2 bases and 5 bases, with 12 bases remaining between them. Germline V gene lookup returns CDR1 MNHNS and CDR2 SASEGT. CDR3 nucleotide sequence: TGTGCCAGCAGTGAATTTGATACAGGGACCGGGGAGCTGTTTTTT. This codes for CASSEFDTGTGELFF.

The rearrangement links TRBV14 to TRBJ1-3, with 7 nucleotides matching TRBD1. V was pared by 5 bases and J by 4 bases, with 2 bases of the junction left unmatched. The CDR3 runs to 13 residues. Germline CDR1 is SGHDN and CDR2 is FVKESK. CDR3 in amino acids: CASSTGEGNTIYF. The CDR3 region has the DNA TGTGCCAGCAGCACAGGGGAAGGAAACACCATATATTTT.

The chain joins TRBV4-1 to TRBJ2-3, with D tentatively TRBD2 (6 bases). This CDR3 has 16 amino acids. Germline V gives CDR1 MGHRA, CDR2 YSYEKL. V lost 7 bases and J 0 bases, leaving 17 bases between the germline ends. CDR3 DNA: TGCGCCAGCACCCCGGCGGGAAGGTCTAGCACAGATACGCAGTATTTT. Translated: CASTPAGRSSTDTQYF.

The rearrangement joins TRBV10-1 to TRBJ2-7; 7 bases are a match to TRBD2. The V segment lost 3 bases and the J segment 5 bases; nucleotides outside the gene matches: 7. This CDR3 has 14 amino acids. Germline V gene lookup returns CDR1 WNHNN and CDR2 SYGVQD (reference sequence). The CDR3 sequence: CASSEGRELDEQYF. CDR3 DNA: TGCGCCAGCAGTGAAGGGCGGGAGTTGGACGAGCAGTACTTC.

The CDR3 nucleotides read TGTGCCAGTAGTAATCAGGGTAATCAGCCCCAGCATTTT. This translates into CASSNQGNQPQHF. V is TRBV19 and J is TRBJ1-5, with D possibly being TRBD1 (5 bases). The CDR3 runs to 13 residues. V was trimmed by 4 bases and J by 4 bases, leaving 8 bases between them. The germline CDR1 and CDR2 sequences are LNHDA and SQIVND (reference sequence).

The J gene is TRBJ2-4, the V gene TRBV27, with D possibly TRBD1 on 6 matching bases. V lost 3 bases to trimming and J lost 2 bases, with 11 bases between them. The CDR3 is made up of 15 amino acids. CDR1 is MNHEY, CDR2 SMNVEV, per germline (reference sequence). Here the CDR3 reads CASSLGAYPKNIQYF. CDR3 in DNA: TGTGCCAGCAGTTTGGGGGCCTACCCCAAAAACATTCAGTACTTC.

The rearrangement joins TRBV2 to TRBJ2-7; 8 bases line up with TRBD1. This CDR3 contains 15 residues. Looked up from germline, CDR1 is SNHLY and CDR2 is FYNNEI. This CDR3 reads CTEKELGTGKYEQYF. The CDR3 bases are TGTACGGAGAAAGAGTTGGGGACAGGCAAGTACGAGCAGTACTTC.

A few counts support this clone. The chain recombines TRBV19 with TRBJ1-2; TRBD1 aligns across 7 bases. The germline V gene encodes CDR1 LNHDA and CDR2 SQIVND (reference sequence). V lost 3 bases to trimming and J lost 6 bases; unmatched junction nucleotides: 10. The CDR3 is 15 residues long. The CDR3 spells CASSMSDRSRHGYTF. CDR3 DNA sequence: TGTGCCAGTAGTATGTCGGACAGGAGTAGACATGGCTACACCTTC.